This T cell receptor (beta chain) was sequenced in a study of T cell responses to AZD1222 COVID-19 vaccine. Overall study findings and caveats: Spike-specific TCR breadth and depth grew following two AZD1222 doses. Donors, mostly white British, included more females; clonal diversity was possibly underestimated. Spike regions recognized by vaccine-associated CD4 TCRs spanned the protein, led by 160-218 and 743-854.

Looked up from germline, CDR1 is KGHSH and CDR2 is LQKENI. The CDR3 spans 15 residues. V lost 9 bases and J lost 0, with 17 bases in between. Assay used: immunoSEQ multiplex PCR; TCRdb lists only in-frame clones, some missing. The table includes around 200,000 clones, under 95% detected once. Points on this clone: The target antigen is unknown.

The source of this sequence is an adult who received the AZD1222 COVID-19 vaccine. The chain recombines TRBV18 with TRBJ1-2; a possible D gene is TRBD1 (6 bases). The starting material was peripheral blood, obtained 28 days after the second AZD1222 dose. The CDR3 DNA sequence: TGTGCCAGTTCAGGGGCAGGGCCTTCTAACTATGGCTACACCTTC. Translated: CASSGAGPSNYGYTF. Using reference TRBV18 and TRBJ1-2 for the parts outside the CDR3, the full variable domain is NAGVMQNPRHLVRRRGQEARLRCSPMKGHSHVYWYRQLPEEGLKFMVYLQKENIIDESGMPKERFSAEFPKEGPSILRIQQVVRGDSAAYFCASSGAGPSNYGYTFGSGTRLTVV.